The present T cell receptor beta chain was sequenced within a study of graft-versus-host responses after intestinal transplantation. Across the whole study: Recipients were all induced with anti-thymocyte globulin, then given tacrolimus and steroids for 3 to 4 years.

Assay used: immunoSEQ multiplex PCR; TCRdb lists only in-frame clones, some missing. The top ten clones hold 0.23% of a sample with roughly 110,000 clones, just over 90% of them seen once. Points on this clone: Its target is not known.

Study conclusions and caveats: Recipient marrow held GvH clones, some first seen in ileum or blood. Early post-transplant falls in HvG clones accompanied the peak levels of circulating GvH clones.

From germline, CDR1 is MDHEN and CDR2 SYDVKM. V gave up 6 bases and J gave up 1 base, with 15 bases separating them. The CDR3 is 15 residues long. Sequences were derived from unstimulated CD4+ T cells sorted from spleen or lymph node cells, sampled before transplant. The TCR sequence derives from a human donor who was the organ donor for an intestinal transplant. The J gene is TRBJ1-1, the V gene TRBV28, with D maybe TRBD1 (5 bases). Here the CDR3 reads CASRRAGTANTEAFF. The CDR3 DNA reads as TGTGCCAGCAGGCGCGCCGGGACGGCGAACACTGAAGCTTTCTTT. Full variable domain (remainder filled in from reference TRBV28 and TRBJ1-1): DVKVTQSSRYLVKRTGEKVFLECVQDMDHENMFWYRQDPGLGLRLIYFSYDVKMKEKGDIPEGYSVSREKKERFSLILESASTNQTSMYLCASRRAGTANTEAFFGQGTRLTVV.